The 27 T cell receptor beta chains given below trace back to one sample, sequenced in a study of OX40 agonist ivuxolimab in advanced cancers. Libraries were prepared by immunoSEQ multiplex PCR; TCRdb keeps only in-frame clonotypes and omits some of them. The sample comprises about 82,000 clones, 80% to 90% of which are singletons, and 1.5% to 2.5% rests with the top ten. The material sequenced was CD4+ or CD8+ T cells sorted from blood, taken in a trial of the OX40 agonist ivuxolimab. The receptor set was obtained from an adult with an advanced solid tumor such as melanoma, head and neck, liver or kidney cancer.

The chain carries TRBV12-5 and TRBJ2-7; no reliable D call. This CDR3 is 12 amino acids long. Germline CDR1 is LGHNT and CDR2 is FRNRAP. Trimming removed 3 bases at V and 3 bases at J, with 6 bases between. This chain's CDR3 is CASGFQYYEQYF. The CDR3 nucleotides read TGTGCTAGTGGTTTCCAATACTACGAGCAGTACTTC.

The V gene is TRBV7-9, the J gene TRBJ2-3; D is uncertain. Trimming took 0 bases from V and 3 from J, leaving 10 bases between them. This CDR3 region has 15 residues. The V gene's germline CDR1 is SEHNR and CDR2 FQNEAQ (reference sequence). In DNA form, the CDR3 reads TGTGCCAGCAGCTTAGCTTGGGCCGATACAGATACGCAGTATTTT. Protein sequence: CASSLAWADTDTQYF. Together with reference TRBV7-9 and TRBJ2-3, the CDR3 gives the full variable domain: DTGVSQNPRHKITKRGQNVTFRCDPISEHNRLYWYRQTLGQGPEFLTYFQNEAQLEKSRLLSDRFSAERPKGSFSTLEIQRTEQGDSAMYLCASSLAWADTDTQYFGPGTRLTVL.

This rearrangement joins TRBV7-2 to TRBJ1-2; no definite D call. The germline gives CDR1 SGHTA, CDR2 FQGNSA. The V and J ends lost 5 bases and 6 bases respectively, with 10 bases between them. CDR3 length: 12 residues. CDR3 protein: CASSVRRNGYTF. The CDR3 nucleotides read TGTGCCAGCAGCGTAAGGAGAAATGGCTACACCTTC.

J is TRBJ2-1 and V is TRBV28, with 9 nucleotides matching TRBD1. Germline trimming cut 5 bases from V and 7 bases from J; bases unmatched to any gene: 9. This CDR3 comprises 15 residues. Germline lookup yields CDR1 MDHEN and CDR2 SYDVKM. The CDR3 bases are TGTGCCAGCAGTCCGAACGACAGGGGGAGGAATGAGCAGTTCTTC. It is translated as CASSPNDRGRNEQFF.

The chain joins TRBV30 to TRBJ1-1; TRBD1 might be the D (5 bases). Germline V CDR1 and CDR2: GTSNPN, SVGIG (reference sequence). The CDR3 length is 14 residues. V gave up 6 bases and J gave up 8 bases, with 22 bases separating them. Here the CDR3 DNA reads TGTGCCTGCTCTAACGTAGCTGGGACGGCCGAAGCTTTCTTT. This gives the protein CACSNVAGTAEAFF.

The chain has TRBV28 and TRBJ2-2; a weak D match, TRBD2 (6 bases). The V and J ends lost 8 bases and 4 bases respectively, with 14 bases between them. CDR3 length: 14 amino acids. Germline CDR1 is MDHEN and CDR2 is SYDVKM. CDR3: CASGPGTLTGELFF. Written as DNA, the CDR3 is TGTGCCAGCGGTCCCGGGACTCTCACCGGGGAGCTGTTTTTT.

This chain uses TRBV5-1 with TRBJ2-1; D possibly corresponds to TRBD1 (5 bases). The CDR3 length is 15 residues. CDR1 is SGHRS, CDR2 YFSETQ, per germline. Trimming shortened V by 0 bases and J by 10 bases, and 17 bases separated the two germline ends. The CDR3 bases are TGCGCCAGCAGCTTGGGTGACCGTCGCCAGGGAGAGCAGTTCTTC. This encodes CASSLGDRRQGEQFF.

Turning to this clone: This same CDR3 is encoded by further DNA sequences in the sample. The chain combines TRBV2 with TRBJ2-7; weak D call: TRBD1 (6 bases). The V gene's germline CDR1 is SNHLY and CDR2 FYNNEI. V shed 4 bases and J shed 1 base, with 8 bases lying between them. This CDR3 contains 13 residues. CDR3 sequence (DNA): TGTGCCAGCAGTGGGACAGTATCCTACGAGCAGTACTTC. This codes for CASSGTVSYEQYF.

This clone occurred a few times. The CDR3 DNA follows: TGCGCCAGCAGCCAAGTCTACAGCTATGGCTACACCTTC. Encoded protein: CASSQVYSYGYTF. V is TRBV4-1 and J is TRBJ1-2, with D unclear. Trimming cost V 1 base and J 4 bases, with 7 bases left between them. There are 13 residues in the CDR3. CDR1 MGHRA and CDR2 YSYEKL come from the germline V gene.

This clone turned up a few times. The CDR3 is CASSDGSLYNEQFF. The CDR3 nucleotides are TGTGCCAGCAGTGATGGGAGCCTCTACAATGAGCAGTTCTTC. The chain has TRBV2 and TRBJ2-1; perhaps TRBD2 as D (5 bases). Germline CDR1 is SNHLY and CDR2 is FYNNEI. V lost 3 bases and J lost 3, with 9 bases in between. This CDR3 spans 14 amino acids.

V gene TRBV11-2 combines with J gene TRBJ2-3; D is undetermined. Germline V lookup: CDR1 SGHAT, CDR2 FQNNGV. The CDR3 runs to 15 residues. Trimming removed 7 bases at V and 0 bases at J, with 14 bases between. The CDR3 here is CASNQRSVSTDTQYF. CDR3 DNA: TGTGCCAGCAATCAAAGGTCTGTTAGCACAGATACGCAGTATTTT.

This chain links TRBV9 with TRBJ1-1, with a weak D call TRBD1 (6 bases). The V gene lost 7 bases and the J gene lost 7 bases, with 11 bases spanning the gap. The length of the CDR3 is 11 residues. CDR1 and CDR2 from the germline V gene are SGDLS and YYNGEE. The CDR3 DNA is TGTGCCAGCCAGGGGCGAGGTGAAGCTTTCTTT. It yields the protein CASQGRGEAFF.

The chain combines TRBV7-3 with TRBJ2-7, with no clear D. Germline CDR1 is SGHTA and CDR2 is FQGTGA. There are 13 residues in the CDR3. The V gene lost 7 bases and the J gene lost 6 bases, with 16 bases spanning the gap. DNA of the CDR3: TGTGCCAGCACTAAACTTGATTATGCCGAGCAGTACTTC. It is translated as CASTKLDYAEQYF.

The CDR3 region is CASSLPALGPVSQYF. DNA for the CDR3: TGTGCCAGCAGCTTACCGGCGTTGGGGCCCGTTTCGCAGTATTTT. This chain connects TRBV7-9 to TRBJ2-3; D is possibly TRBD1 (5 bases). Germline V CDR1 and CDR2: SEHNR, FQNEAQ (reference sequence). This CDR3 is 15 amino acids long. Trimming cost V 2 bases and J 10 bases, with 19 bases left between them.

CDR3 DNA sequence: TGCAGCGTTGCCCGACAGGGAACCTACAATGAGCAGTTCTTC. Translating it yields CSVARQGTYNEQFF. The chain links TRBV29-1 to TRBJ2-1; 7 positions match TRBD1. J lost 2 bases, V lost 4 bases, and 5 bases had no gene match. Per the germline V gene, CDR1 is SQVTM and CDR2 is ANQGSEA. This CDR3 is 14 amino acids long.

The chain is built from TRBV10-3 and TRBJ1-4; 8 bases fit TRBD1. Trimming cost V 2 bases and J 7 bases; bases outside gene matches: 3. The CDR3 is 14 amino acids. Germline assignment: CDR1 ENHRY and CDR2 SYGVKD. The CDR3 DNA is TGTGCCATCAGTGAGCAGGGGGCTGGTGAAAAACTGTTTTTT. Amino acids: CAISEQGAGEKLFF.

J is TRBJ2-1 and V is TRBV18; 8 bases agree with TRBD2. The germline V gene has CDR1 KGHSH and CDR2 LQKENI. CDR3 length: 15 amino acids. After removal of 5 bases from V and 9 bases from J, the junction contained 12 bases not matched to a gene. The CDR3 spells CASSVISQRESEQFF. CDR3 coding DNA: TGTGCCAGCTCAGTAATCTCCCAGCGGGAGAGTGAGCAGTTCTTC.

The chain employs TRBV7-2 and TRBJ2-1; 14 positions agree with TRBD2. There are 16 residues in the CDR3. Germline CDR1 is SGHTA and CDR2 is FQGNSA. Unmatched junction bases numbered 6, after V lost 5 bases and J lost 6 bases. CDR3 sequence: CASSPGLAGAGNEQFF. The CDR3, as DNA: TGTGCCAGCAGCCCGGGACTAGCGGGAGCCGGCAATGAGCAGTTCTTC.

The CDR3 DNA sequence: TGTGCCAGCAGTACCGGGACAGGGGCCATTAGCAATCAGCCCCAGCATTTT. Its protein is CASSTGTGAISNQPQHF. This sequence joins TRBV28 and TRBJ1-5, with TRBD1 matching over 10 bases. This CDR3 comprises 17 residues. CDR1 and CDR2 (germline): MDHEN, SYDVKM. Trimming cost V 5 bases and J 0 bases; bases outside gene matches: 7.

This clone came up once. V is TRBV2 and J is TRBJ2-5; a possible D gene is TRBD1 (6 bases). This CDR3 region has 14 residues. Looked up from germline, CDR1 is SNHLY and CDR2 is FYNNEI. Trimming took off 1 base at V and 3 bases at J, with 9 bases between the two ends. CDR3 sequence (DNA): TGTGCCAGCAGTGAAGGACAGGATAAAGAGACCCAGTACTTC. Translated, it gives CASSEGQDKETQYF.

V is TRBV6-1 and J is TRBJ1-1; D is perhaps TRBD1 (6 bases). The V gene lost 2 bases and the J gene lost 3 bases, with 13 bases spanning the gap. The CDR3 covers 15 residues. CDR1 MNHNS and CDR2 SASEGT come from the germline V gene. The CDR3 sequence: CASSEIFGTYTEAFF. The DNA for the CDR3 is TGTGCCAGCAGTGAAATTTTCGGGACATACACTGAAGCTTTCTTT.

V and J are TRBV19 and TRBJ2-1; maybe TRBD1 (5 bases). CDR1 is LNHDA and CDR2 is SQIVND in the germline V gene (reference sequence). The CDR3 is 14 amino acids. Trimming took 8 bases from V and 2 from J, leaving 13 bases between them. CDR3 nucleotide sequence: TGTGCCAGTGGGCGAGTGGACACCTACAATGAGCAGTTCTTC. It yields the protein CASGRVDTYNEQFF.

The V call is TRBV7-2, the J call TRBJ2-5, with D uncertain. The CDR3 runs to 13 residues. Trimming cost V 1 base and J 6 bases, with 9 bases left between them. Germline V gives CDR1 SGHTA, CDR2 FQGNSA. CDR3 amino acids: CASSLVSPKTQYF. CDR3 DNA sequence: TGTGCCAGCAGCTTAGTTTCGCCTAAGACCCAGTACTTC.

V and J are TRBV6-1 and TRBJ2-2; D call uncertain. V lost 2 bases and J lost 11, with 9 bases in between. Germline values: CDR1 MNHNS, CDR2 SASEGT. The CDR3 has 12 amino acids. The CDR3 protein is CASSETVGELFF. The CDR3 DNA is TGTGCCAGCAGTGAAACGGTTGGAGAGCTGTTTTTT.

The CDR3 reads CASSEFGLDRENTEAFF. The CDR3 region has the DNA TGTGCCAGCAGTGAATTTGGCCTAGACAGGGAGAACACTGAAGCTTTCTTT. The chain has TRBV25-1 and TRBJ1-1; TRBD1 matches 7 bases. The CDR3 is 17 residues long. Germline CDR1 MGHDK, CDR2 SYGVNS. V shed 1 base and J 1 base; nucleotides not matched to a gene: 9.

This clone was detected only a few times. The V call is TRBV27, the J call TRBJ1-4; no firm D call. Trimming cost V 2 bases and J 7 bases, with 17 bases left between them. Germline assignment: CDR1 MNHEY and CDR2 SMNVEV (reference sequence). CDR3 length: 16 residues. This CDR3 reads CASSLRHPSGAEKLFF. The DNA of the CDR3 is TGTGCCAGCAGTTTAAGGCATCCCAGTGGAGCTGAAAAACTGTTTTTT.

J is TRBJ1-2 and V is TRBV30, with 7 bases matching TRBD1. Germline values: CDR1 GTSNPN, CDR2 SVGIG (reference sequence). The V gene end was trimmed by 2 bases and the J gene end by 8 bases; junction bases not matched to a gene: 11. This CDR3 contains 14 residues. The CDR3: CAWSQGEDTGGYTF. CDR3 nucleotides: TGTGCCTGGAGTCAGGGGGAAGACACCGGGGGCTACACCTTC.